The T cell receptor beta chain under discussion was sequenced for a study of Graves' ophthalmopathy and Graves' hyperthyroidism. Scientists amplified the TCR beta CDR3 regions from RNA transcripts. First-round RT-PCR employed HTBI primers, with a second-round multiplex PCR after it. MiXCR, applied by TCRdb to the multiplex PCR reads, yields one record per CDR3 protein. The sample lists 680,000 or so distinct CDR3 sequences; around a fifth were seen once. Trimming shortened V by 6 bases and J by 3 bases, and 13 bases separated the two germline ends. The CDR3 is made up of 14 amino acids. CDR1 and CDR2 (germline): SGHTA, FQGNSA. This clonotype came up a few times.

The TCR was taken from a woman aged 18-29 years with stable Graves' hyperthyroidism. Some clones in this sample may be carry-over from other donors' samples. Input material: peripheral blood. This sequence joins TRBV7-2 and TRBJ2-3, with D tentatively TRBD1 (5 bases). As DNA, the CDR3 is TGTGCCAGCAGAGGGGTATTTGAGACAGATACGCAGTATTTT. Translating it yields CASRGVFETDTQYF.